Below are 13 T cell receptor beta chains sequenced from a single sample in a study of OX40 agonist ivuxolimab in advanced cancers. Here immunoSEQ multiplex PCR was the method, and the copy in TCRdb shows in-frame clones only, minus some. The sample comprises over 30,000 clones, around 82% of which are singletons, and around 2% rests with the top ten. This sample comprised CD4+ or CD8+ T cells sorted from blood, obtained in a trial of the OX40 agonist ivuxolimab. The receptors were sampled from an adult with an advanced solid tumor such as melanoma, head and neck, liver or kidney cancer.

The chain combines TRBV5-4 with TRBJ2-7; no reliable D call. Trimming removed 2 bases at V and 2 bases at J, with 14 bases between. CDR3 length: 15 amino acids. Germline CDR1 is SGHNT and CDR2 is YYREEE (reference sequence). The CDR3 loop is CASSLLGGTTYEQYF. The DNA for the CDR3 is TGTGCCAGCAGCTTATTGGGCGGAACTACCTACGAGCAGTACTTC. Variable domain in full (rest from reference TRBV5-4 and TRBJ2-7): ETGVTQSPTHLIKTRGQQVTLRCSSQSGHNTVSWYQQALGQGPQFIFQYYREEENGRGNFPPRFSGLQFPNYSSELNVNALELDDSALYLCASSLLGGTTYEQYFGPGTRLTVT.

The chain's CDR3 is CASSTMPGQTASLYGYTF. As DNA, the CDR3 is TGTGCCAGCTCAACGATGCCGGGACAGACCGCCTCATTGTATGGCTACACCTTC. V is TRBV18 and J is TRBJ1-2; 7 positions agree with TRBD1. J was trimmed by 5 bases and V by 5 bases; bases with no gene match: 20. The germline gives CDR1 KGHSH, CDR2 LQKENI. The CDR3 length is 18 residues.

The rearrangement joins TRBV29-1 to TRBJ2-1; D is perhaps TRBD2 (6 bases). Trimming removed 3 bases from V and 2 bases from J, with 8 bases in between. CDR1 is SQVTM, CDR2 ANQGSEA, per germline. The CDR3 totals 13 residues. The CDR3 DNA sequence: TGCAGCGTTGAGGGGGGTCCCTACAATGAGCAGTTCTTC. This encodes CSVEGGPYNEQFF.

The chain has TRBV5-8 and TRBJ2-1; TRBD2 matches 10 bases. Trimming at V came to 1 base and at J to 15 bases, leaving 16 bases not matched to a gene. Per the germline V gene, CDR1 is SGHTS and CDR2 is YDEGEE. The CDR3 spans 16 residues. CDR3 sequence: CASSLKILAGVQVPFF. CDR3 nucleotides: TGTGCCAGCAGCTTGAAGATTCTAGCGGGGGTTCAGGTCCCGTTCTTC. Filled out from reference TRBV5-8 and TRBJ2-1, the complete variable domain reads EAGVTQSPTHLIKTRGQQATLRCSPISGHTSVYWYQQALGLGLQFLLWYDEGEERNRGNFPPRFSGRQFPNYSSELNVNALELEDSALYLCASSLKILAGVQVPFFGPGTRLTVL.

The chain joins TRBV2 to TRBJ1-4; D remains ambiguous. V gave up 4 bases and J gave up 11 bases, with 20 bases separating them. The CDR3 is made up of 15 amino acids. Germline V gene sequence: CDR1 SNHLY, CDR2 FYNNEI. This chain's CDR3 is CASSGQEIPRVKLFF. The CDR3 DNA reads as TGTGCCAGCAGTGGGCAGGAAATCCCCCGGGTGAAACTGTTTTTT.

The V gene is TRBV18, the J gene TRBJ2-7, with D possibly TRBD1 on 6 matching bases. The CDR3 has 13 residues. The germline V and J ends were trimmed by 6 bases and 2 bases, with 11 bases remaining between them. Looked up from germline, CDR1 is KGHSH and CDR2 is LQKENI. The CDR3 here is CASSLRTAYEQYF. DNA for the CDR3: TGTGCCAGCTCTCTACGGACAGCCTACGAGCAGTACTTC.

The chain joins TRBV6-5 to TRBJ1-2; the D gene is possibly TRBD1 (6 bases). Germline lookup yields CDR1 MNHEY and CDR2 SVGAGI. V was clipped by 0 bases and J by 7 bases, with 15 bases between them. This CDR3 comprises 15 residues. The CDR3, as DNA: TGTGCCAGCAGTTACTCGAGTCAGGGGAGGCGTGGCTACACCTTC. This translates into CASSYSSQGRRGYTF.

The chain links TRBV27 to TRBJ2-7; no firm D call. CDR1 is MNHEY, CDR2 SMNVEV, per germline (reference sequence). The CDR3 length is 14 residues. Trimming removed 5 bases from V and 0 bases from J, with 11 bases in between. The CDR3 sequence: CASSSTQSSYEQYF. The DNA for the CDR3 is TGTGCCAGCAGTAGCACCCAGAGCTCCTACGAGCAGTACTTC.

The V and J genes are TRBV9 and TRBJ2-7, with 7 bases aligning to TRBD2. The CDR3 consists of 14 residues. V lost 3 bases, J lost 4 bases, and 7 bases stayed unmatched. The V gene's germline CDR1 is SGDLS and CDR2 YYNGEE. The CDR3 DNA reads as TGTGCCAGCAGCGCGGGGCGGGGGAGTTACGAGCAGTACTTC. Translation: CASSAGRGSYEQYF.

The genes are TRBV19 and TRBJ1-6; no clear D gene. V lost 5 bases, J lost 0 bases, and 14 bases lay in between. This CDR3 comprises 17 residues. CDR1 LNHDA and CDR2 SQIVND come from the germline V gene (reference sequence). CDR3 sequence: CASSGNSRRSYNSPLHF. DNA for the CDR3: TGTGCCAGTAGTGGGAACAGCAGACGCTCCTATAATTCACCCCTCCACTTT.

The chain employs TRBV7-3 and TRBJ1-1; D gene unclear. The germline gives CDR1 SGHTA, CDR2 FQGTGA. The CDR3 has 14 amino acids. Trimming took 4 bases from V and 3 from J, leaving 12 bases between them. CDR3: CASSSAGRDTEAFF. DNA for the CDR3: TGTGCCAGCAGCTCCGCCGGTAGGGACACTGAAGCTTTCTTT.

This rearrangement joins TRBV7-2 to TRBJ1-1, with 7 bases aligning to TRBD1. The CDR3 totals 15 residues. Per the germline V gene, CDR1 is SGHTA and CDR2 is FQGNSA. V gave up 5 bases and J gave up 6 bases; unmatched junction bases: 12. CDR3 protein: CASSRDRVGWAEAFF. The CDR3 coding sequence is TGTGCCAGCAGCCGAGACAGGGTAGGATGGGCTGAAGCTTTCTTT.

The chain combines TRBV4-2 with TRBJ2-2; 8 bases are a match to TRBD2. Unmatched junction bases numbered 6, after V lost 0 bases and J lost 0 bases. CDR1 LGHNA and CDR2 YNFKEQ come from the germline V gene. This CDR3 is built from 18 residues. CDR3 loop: CASSQDLAGGANTGELFF. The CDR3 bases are TGTGCCAGCAGCCAAGATTTGGCCGGGGGGGCGAACACCGGGGAGCTGTTTTTT.